This T cell receptor beta chain originates from a study of blood T cell repertoires in COVID-19. Background on the study: The cDNA or gDNA used as material had been derived from T cells, B-cell-depleted T cells, or PBMCs.

Germline values: CDR1 DFQATT, CDR2 SNEGSKA (reference sequence). The CDR3 sequence is 14 residues long. V lost 3 bases and J lost 2, with 10 bases in between. In the original analysis: Estimation of nucleated cell counts relied on the amplification of reference gene primers. Assay: immunoSEQ multiplex PCR; the TCRdb copy retains only in-frame clones and omits some. From that table come the V and J calls and clone size; the DNA was used to work out D and trimming. The sample lists a few hundred thousand clones, around four fifths seen once, with around 18% in the top ten. This TCR came from an elderly woman with active or convalescent COVID-19. Sample: peripheral blood. The V and J genes are TRBV20-1 and TRBJ2-2; D might be TRBD1 (5 bases). CDR3 DNA: TGCAGTGCTAGTTCAGGGTCAAACACCGGGGAGCTGTTTTTT. The encoded protein is CSASSGSNTGELFF.